Listed below are T cell receptor beta chains from one sample, sequenced in a study of regulatory T cells in long-lasting Graves disease. TCRdb re-derived calls from the multiplex PCR reads in MiXCR, one entry per CDR3 protein. The sample yields about 430,000 distinct CDR3 sequences, about 15% seen once. This same sample was also part of a study on T cells in Graves' hyperthyroidism and ophthalmopathy.

This specimen consisted of peripheral blood mononuclear cells (PBMCs), obtained at new diagnosis, from a patient treated with antithyroid drugs. The receptors shown here come from a woman aged 40 to 49 with Graves disease. The CDR3 runs from the conserved cysteine through the conserved F or W. Fields, in order: V gene, CDR3 protein.

v_call: TRBV6-1; cdr3_aa: CASSERGGASNEQFF
v_call: TRBV7-9; cdr3_aa: CASSPWGEFNEQFF
v_call: TRBV28; cdr3_aa: CASSFSSGTGRNEQFF
v_call: TRBV2; cdr3_aa: CASRMAGEQFF
v_call: TRBV5-1; cdr3_aa: CASSIGRQGTHEQYF
v_call: TRBV20-1; cdr3_aa: CSARDSGRLNEQFF
v_call: TRBV20-1; cdr3_aa: CSARVREETQYF
v_call: TRBV28; cdr3_aa: CASSFGTGGWETQYF
v_call: TRBV7-2; cdr3_aa: CASSRRTSSYEQYF
v_call: TRBV19; cdr3_aa: CASSNSFSPEAFF
v_call: TRBV7-6; cdr3_aa: CASSLQANQPQHF
v_call: TRBV5-6; cdr3_aa: CASSLSWGGKGAFF
v_call: TRBV28; cdr3_aa: CASSLDAPETQYF
v_call: TRBV28; cdr3_aa: CASSPQGMDLPSSYNEQFF
v_call: TRBV12-3/TRBV12-4; cdr3_aa: CASSLGDNYNQPQHF
v_call: TRBV11-3; cdr3_aa: CASSKGTSGRGETQYF
v_call: TRBV9; cdr3_aa: CARGVYSYEQYF
v_call: TRBV29-1; cdr3_aa: CSARTGPTGELFF
v_call: TRBV20-1; cdr3_aa: CSASPQGAMNTEAFF
v_call: TRBV12-5; cdr3_aa: CASTRRTGSTDTQYF
v_call: TRBV4-1; cdr3_aa: CASSFRLAGGSGDTQYF
v_call: TRBV19; cdr3_aa: CASSIGKQGHTF
v_call: TRBV27; cdr3_aa: CATRTDTQYF
v_call: TRBV7-7; cdr3_aa: CASSRTAGVTDTQYF
v_call: TRBV12-5; cdr3_aa: CASGLIPGTSDTSTDTQYF
v_call: TRBV15; cdr3_aa: CATSRALGKTQYF
v_call: TRBV12-3/TRBV12-4; cdr3_aa: CARTENTEAFF
v_call: TRBV5-1; cdr3_aa: CASSLVAGSSYEQYF
v_call: TRBV5-4; cdr3_aa: CASSSKQGFTDTQYF
v_call: TRBV13; cdr3_aa: CASSPTTDRTRETQYF
v_call: TRBV19; cdr3_aa: CASSNGGFSSYNEQFF
v_call: TRBV5-1; cdr3_aa: CASRQGGNEQFF
v_call: TRBV15; cdr3_aa: CATSRDGDRDGGYGYTF
v_call: TRBV6-5; cdr3_aa: CASSYSPISSGRSTDTQYF
v_call: TRBV4-1; cdr3_aa: CASSQSATTQETQYF
v_call: TRBV20-1; cdr3_aa: CSADIQETQYF
v_call: TRBV18; cdr3_aa: CASSPGTPRGEQYF
v_call: TRBV2; cdr3_aa: CASSWLTANTEAFF
v_call: TRBV3-1; cdr3_aa: CASSPQFLRSYEQYF
v_call: TRBV12-3/TRBV12-4; cdr3_aa: CASSLIRSSYEQYF